The 23 T cell receptor beta chains in this list originate from one sample, sequenced in a study of vaccination and CD4 T cells after COVID-19. Antigens for these TCRs are unknown. Treatment defined: roughly ten-day PBMC culture with coronavirus spike peptide pools or control peptides (ViraFEST assay). Sequencing of the DNA from cultured CD4+ T cells was carried out with the Oncomine TCR Beta short-read assay. TCRdb processed the PCR reads anew with MiXCR; each CDR3 protein has one entry. The table has fewer than 20,000 distinct CDR3 sequences, 45% to 70% seen once. What was sequenced was CD4+ T cells from blood, cultured in vitro. These receptors were taken from a human donor who had recovered from COVID-19.

The V and J genes are TRBV19 and TRBJ1-2; a weak D match, TRBD1 (5 bases). CDR3 length: 15 residues. Trimming took 6 bases from V and 7 from J, leaving 21 bases between them. Germline CDR1 and CDR2: LNHDA and SQIVND (reference sequence). The CDR3 DNA reads TGTGCCAGTAGGCGGTCAACAGGAGGTGTCGGTGGCTACACCTTC. The encoded protein is CASRRSTGGVGGYTF. The complete variable domain, with remaining parts taken from reference TRBV19 and TRBJ1-2, reads DGGITQSPKYLFRKEGQNVTLSCEQNLNHDAMYWYRQDPGQGLRLIYYSQIVNDFQKGDIAEGYSVSREKKESFPLTVTSAQKNPTAFYLCASRRSTGGVGGYTFGSGTRLTVV.

In this sample, this clonotype turned up a few times. The CDR3 DNA reads as TGTGCCAGCACCAACCCGGAGGGCACAGTCTATGGCTACACCTTC. It is translated as CASTNPEGTVYGYTF. The chain employs TRBV6-2 or TRBV6-3 and TRBJ1-2; D ambiguous. The V gene's germline CDR1 is MNHEY and CDR2 SVGEGT. Trimming stripped 7 bases from V and 4 bases from J, with 19 bases between. The CDR3 is made up of 15 amino acids.

The genes are TRBV28 and TRBJ1-2, with 10 bases matching TRBD1. CDR1 and CDR2 (germline): MDHEN, SYDVKM. The CDR3 has 14 amino acids. Trimming cost V 6 bases and J 11 bases; bases outside gene matches: 12. Here the CDR3 DNA reads TGTGCCAGCAGCCCCGGGACAGGGGTTGTTGGGTACACCTTC. This translates into CASSPGTGVVGYTF.

This chain uses TRBV12-5 with TRBJ2-2, with D perhaps TRBD1 (6 bases). V lost 6 bases to trimming and J lost 4 bases, with 15 bases between them. Germline assignment: CDR1 LGHNT and CDR2 FRNRAP. The CDR3 length is 15 residues. The CDR3 DNA reads as TGTGCTAGTGGCGCTGGGACACCGTCCACCGGGGAGCTGTTTTTT. Its translation: CASGAGTPSTGELFF.

The chain is built from TRBV5-1 and TRBJ2-1; 9 nucleotides align to TRBD2. The CDR3 has 15 amino acids. Germline CDR1 reads SGHRS; CDR2 reads YFSETQ. Trimming at V came to 4 bases and at J to 6 bases, leaving 8 bases not matched to a gene. CDR3 DNA: TGCGCCAGCAGCCTTGGGGGACTAGCATCCAATGAGCAGTTCTTC. This gives the protein CASSLGGLASNEQFF. The entire variable domain, with the rest obtained from reference TRBV5-1 and TRBJ2-1, is as follows: KAGVTQTPRYLIKTRGQQVTLSCSPISGHRSVSWYQQTPGQGLQFLFEYFSETQRNKGNFPGRFSGRQFSNSRSEMNVSTLELGDSALYLCASSLGGLASNEQFFGPGTRLTVL.

The chain recombines TRBV5-1 with TRBJ2-1, with 9 bases lining up with TRBD1. Looked up from germline, CDR1 is SGHRS and CDR2 is YFSETQ. The CDR3 is made up of 17 amino acids. V was pared by 0 bases and J by 8 bases, with 12 bases of the junction left unmatched. The CDR3 is CASSLGVGGQGGHEQFF. The DNA for the CDR3 is TGCGCCAGCAGCTTGGGAGTAGGGGGACAGGGCGGCCATGAGCAGTTCTTC. The full variable domain, its missing parts supplied by reference TRBV5-1 and TRBJ2-1, is KAGVTQTPRYLIKTRGQQVTLSCSPISGHRSVSWYQQTPGQGLQFLFEYFSETQRNKGNFPGRFSGRQFSNSRSEMNVSTLELGDSALYLCASSLGVGGQGGHEQFFGPGTRLTVL.

The table lists this clonotype with a few counts. The chain is built from TRBV2 and TRBJ1-5, with 9 bases that match TRBD1. Germline lookup yields CDR1 SNHLY and CDR2 FYNNEI. The V segment lost 6 bases and the J segment 8 bases; nucleotides outside the gene matches: 8. The CDR3 covers 14 residues. CDR3 DNA: TGTGCCAGCAGGGGACAGGGAGGTTTCGAGCCCCAGCATTTT. It yields the protein CASRGQGGFEPQHF.

V gene TRBV19 combines with J gene TRBJ2-1; D tentatively reads TRBD1 or TRBD2 (5 bases each). CDR3 length: 15 amino acids. Trimming took off 3 bases at V and 1 base at J, with 10 bases between the two ends. Looked up from germline, CDR1 is LNHDA and CDR2 is SQIVND (reference sequence). The CDR3 region has the DNA TGTGCCAGTAGTATCGGGACGGAGTCCTACAATGAGCAGTTCTTC. As protein: CASSIGTESYNEQFF.

This clonotype was seen more than once but under ten times. The chain links TRBV4-2 to TRBJ1-1; perhaps TRBD1 as D (5 bases). The V end was cut by 4 bases, the J end by 0 bases, with 12 bases between. This CDR3 spans 15 amino acids. Germline CDR1 and CDR2: LGHNA and YNFKEQ. The CDR3 DNA is TGTGCCAGCAGCCCCTTGGGACGGATGAACACTGAAGCTTTCTTT. Protein product: CASSPLGRMNTEAFF.

A few counts support this clonotype. The chain joins TRBV6-1 to TRBJ1-5, with no clear D. Germline V lookup: CDR1 MNHNS, CDR2 SASEGT. The CDR3 runs 14 residues. Trimming left V 4 bases short and J 6 bases short, with 13 bases between. The DNA of the CDR3 is TGTGCCAGCAGTGGCCCCGGTTCGACTCAGCCCCAGCATTTT. Protein: CASSGPGSTQPQHF.

The chain is built from TRBV4-1 and TRBJ1-1; TRBD1 is a possible D gene (5 bases). The CDR3 runs 16 residues. Germline V gene sequence: CDR1 MGHRA, CDR2 YSYEKL. V lost 4 bases and J 7 bases, leaving 22 bases between the germline ends. CDR3 nucleotides: TGCGCCAGCAGCCGATCTCTTGGCCGGGGGAAGGGTGAAGCTTTCTTT. Translating it yields CASSRSLGRGKGEAFF.

This chain uses TRBV7-3 with TRBJ1-3; D is perhaps TRBD1 (5 bases). Trimming took off 1 base at V and 2 bases at J, with 9 bases between the two ends. The length of the CDR3 is 15 residues. CDR1 is SGHTA, CDR2 FQGTGA, per germline. Here the CDR3 DNA reads TGTGCCAGCAGCTTAAATGGAGGGGCTGGAAACACCATATATTTT. Encoded protein: CASSLNGGAGNTIYF.

The chain uses TRBV28 and TRBJ2-5; the D gene is possibly TRBD1 (6 bases). The CDR3 loop spans 15 amino acids. Deletions cut 8 bases from V and 5 bases from J, with 21 bases between. The V gene's germline CDR1 is MDHEN and CDR2 SYDVKM. CDR3: CASGRLLGAAETQYF. In DNA form, the CDR3 reads TGTGCCAGCGGAAGATTACTGGGGGCCGCGGAGACCCAGTACTTC.

The chain uses TRBV20-1 and TRBJ1-5; the match to TRBD1 covers 7 bases. Germline loops: CDR1 DFQATT, CDR2 SNEGSKA (reference sequence). Germline trimming cut 7 bases from V and 5 bases from J; bases unmatched to any gene: 8. The CDR3 is 13 amino acids. DNA of the CDR3: TGCAGTGGAGCTGGACAGGCAGATCAGCCCCAGCATTTT. It is translated as CSGAGQADQPQHF.

The chain's CDR3 is CASSYRSRNTEAFF. The CDR3 DNA is TGTGCCAGCAGCTACCGCAGTAGGAACACTGAAGCTTTCTTT. The chain carries TRBV7-8 and TRBJ1-1; D uncertain. The germline V gene encodes CDR1 SGHVS and CDR2 FQNEAQ. The CDR3 consists of 14 residues. Between the trimmed V and J ends, which lost 4 bases and 1 base, there was a span of 10 bases.

This chain links TRBV18 with TRBJ2-7, with D possibly TRBD1 on 5 matching bases. The CDR3 length is 14 residues. Trimming took off 5 bases at V and 5 bases at J, with 16 bases between the two ends. The germline V gene has CDR1 KGHSH and CDR2 LQKENI. For the CDR3, the DNA is TGTGCCAGCTCATCACAGGAATTTGACGACGAGCAGTACTTC. Translating it yields CASSSQEFDDEQYF.

This clonotype has a handful of counts. This rearrangement joins TRBV25-1 to TRBJ1-2; 8 nucleotides align to TRBD1. CDR3 length: 15 amino acids. V was pared by 4 bases and J by 1 base, with 5 bases of the junction left unmatched. Germline V lookup: CDR1 MGHDK, CDR2 SYGVNS. In DNA form, the CDR3 reads TGTGCCAGCAGTGCCTTCGACAGGGGTAACTATGGCTACACCTTC. Its protein is CASSAFDRGNYGYTF.

The chain joins TRBV20-1 to TRBJ1-4; a possible D gene is TRBD1 (5 bases). The CDR3 loop spans 15 amino acids. The germline V gene has CDR1 DFQATT and CDR2 SNEGSKA (reference sequence). The V gene lost 0 bases and the J gene lost 7 bases, with 15 bases spanning the gap. As DNA, the CDR3 is TGCAGTGCTAGAGATCCAGGGCCCGTCCGTGAAAAACTGTTTTTT. It is translated as CSARDPGPVREKLFF.

This CDR3 reads CASAARGGYGYTF. In DNA form, the CDR3 reads TGTGCCAGCGCTGCCAGGGGGGGTTATGGCTACACCTTC. The rearrangement links TRBV27 to TRBJ1-2, with 7 bases lining up with TRBD1. V lost 8 bases and J lost 5; bases outside the gene matches: 8. The CDR3 totals 13 residues. CDR1 and CDR2 (germline): MNHEY, SMNVEV (reference sequence).

This clonotype occurred a few times. V gene TRBV20-1 combines with J gene TRBJ2-5; D unresolved. This CDR3 has 13 residues. The V and J ends lost 3 bases and 4 bases respectively, with 12 bases between them. Germline V gene sequence: CDR1 DFQATT, CDR2 SNEGSKA (reference sequence). The CDR3 is CSARGRMRETQYF. The CDR3 nucleotides are TGCAGTGCTAGGGGCAGGATGAGAGAGACCCAGTACTTC.

This clonotype was seen a few times. The rearrangement links TRBV15 to TRBJ1-1; D remains ambiguous. V gave up 1 base and J gave up 2 bases, with 8 bases separating them. The CDR3 is made up of 14 amino acids. Germline V gene sequence: CDR1 LNHNV, CDR2 YYDKDF (reference sequence). DNA of the CDR3: TGTGCCACCAGCAGAGGTCCCGCTAACACTGAAGCTTTCTTT. As protein: CATSRGPANTEAFF. The whole variable domain, remainder taken from reference TRBV15 and TRBJ1-1, is DAMVIQNPRYQVTQFGKPVTLSCSQTLNHNVMYWYQQKSSQAPKLLFHYYDKDFNNEADTPDNFQSRRPNTSFCFLDIRSPGLGDTAMYLCATSRGPANTEAFFGQGTRLTVV.

This clonotype was seen just once. This chain joins TRBV7-2 and TRBJ2-7; 12 bases fit TRBD2. The ends lost 5 bases at V and 3 bases at J; junction bases unmatched: 8. Germline CDR1 is SGHTA and CDR2 is FQGNSA. The CDR3 has 16 residues. CDR3 loop: CASSPGTSGPSYEQYF. DNA for the CDR3: TGTGCCAGCAGCCCTGGGACTAGCGGGCCGAGCTACGAGCAGTACTTC.

The chain has TRBV5-8 and TRBJ2-7; D is ambiguous. The CDR3 loop spans 15 amino acids. Trimming removed 4 bases at V and 1 base at J, with 15 bases between. In germline, CDR1 is SGHTS, CDR2 YDEGEE. The CDR3 region has the DNA TGTGCCAGCAGCCCAGTTCAAGGGAATTCCTACGAGCAGTACTTC. It encodes CASSPVQGNSYEQYF.